One T cell receptor beta chain is described in this entry. V lost 2 bases and J 0 bases, leaving 8 bases between the germline ends. There are 14 residues in the CDR3. From germline, CDR1 is SGHTS and CDR2 YDEGEE. The table came from immunoSEQ multiplex PCR; TCRdb's copy has only in-frame clones and leaves some out. This table holds 35,000 to 45,000 clones, around nine tenths found once. This sample is part of a study of T cell changes during pregnancy in multiple sclerosis. V gene TRBV5-8 combines with J gene TRBJ2-5; no firm D call. The source material was CD4+ T cells from peripheral blood mononuclear cells, sampled after pregnancy. The TCR was taken from a female donor with multiple sclerosis, enrolled in a pregnancy study. The DNA of the CDR3 is TGTGCCAGCAGCTTCGGAGAGTACCAAGAGACCCAGTACTTC. Its protein is CASSFGEYQETQYF.